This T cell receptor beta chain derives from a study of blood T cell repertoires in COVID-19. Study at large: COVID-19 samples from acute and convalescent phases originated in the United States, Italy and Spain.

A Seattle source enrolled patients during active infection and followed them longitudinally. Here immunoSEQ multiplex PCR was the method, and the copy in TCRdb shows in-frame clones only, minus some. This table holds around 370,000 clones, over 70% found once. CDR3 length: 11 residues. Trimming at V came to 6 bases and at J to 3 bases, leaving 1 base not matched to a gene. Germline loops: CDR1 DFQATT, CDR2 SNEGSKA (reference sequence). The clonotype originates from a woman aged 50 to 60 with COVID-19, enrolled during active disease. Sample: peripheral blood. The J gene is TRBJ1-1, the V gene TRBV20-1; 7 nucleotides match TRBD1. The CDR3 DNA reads TGCAGTGCAACAGGGGACACTGAAGCTTTCTTT. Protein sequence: CSATGDTEAFF.